This record concerns one T cell receptor (beta chain) sequence. Its specificity is not known. Germline values: CDR1 MNHNS, CDR2 SASEGT. The trim removed 2 bases at V and 7 bases at J, leaving 9 bases unmatched. The CDR3 runs 17 residues. This entry is derived from a study of shared clonotypes between healthy human individuals. Regarding the study as a whole: Clonotypes shared by all four donors outscored non-shared clonotypes in generation probability. Although depth was large, rarefaction showed that sequencing of the sorted subsets was incomplete.

For every subset, genomic DNA was evenly distributed across several immunoSEQ plates. Sequencing used immunoSEQ multiplex PCR; TCRdb keeps in-frame clones, though not all of them. Of 2 million to 2.5 million clones in the sample, just over 90% were seen once. The TCR originated in a man aged 18 to 30 in good health. Some clones in this sample may be carry-over from other donors' samples. The chain recombines TRBV6-1 with TRBJ2-7, with 15 bases matching TRBD2. The sample comprised naive CD4+ T cells from PBMCs. As to subset: CD45RA+ positively selected. CDR3 loop: CASSELRTSGRANEQYF. The DNA of the CDR3 is TGTGCCAGCAGTGAATTAAGGACTAGCGGGAGGGCTAATGAGCAGTACTTC.